The 7 T cell receptor beta chains reported below all come from one sample, sequenced in a study of T cell changes during pregnancy in multiple sclerosis (dated by TCRdb to about 2019). Preparation of the library involved the immunoSEQ multiplex PCR assay. TCRdb mirrors the immuneACCESS table, restricted to in-frame sequences. Some clones are absent from its copies; in checked studies, under half trace to an unresolved V gene, and the reason for the others is unknown. The sample contains some 77,000 clones, around nine tenths of them found a single time. Approximately 2.1% of the sample comes from the top ten. The sequenced sample was peripheral blood, obtained in the second trimester of pregnancy. Receptor source: a female donor in good health, enrolled as a control in a pregnancy study.

The genes are TRBV7-8 and TRBJ2-2; D remains ambiguous. CDR1 SGHVS and CDR2 FQNEAQ come from the germline V gene. Trimming removed 3 bases at V and 4 bases at J, with 9 bases between. CDR3 length equals 14 residues. CDR3 residues: CASSLPGFTGELFF. Here the CDR3 DNA reads TGTGCCAGCAGCTTGCCCGGTTTCACCGGGGAGCTGTTTTTT.

This clone was seen once. The gene calls are TRBV4-1 and TRBJ2-7, with TRBD1 identical over 10 bases. The CDR3 totals 15 residues. The J segment lost 4 bases and the V segment lost 1 base, leaving 4 bases of the junction unmatched. From germline, CDR1 is MGHRA and CDR2 YSYEKL. The CDR3 loop reads CASSQGRDRGYEQYF. CDR3 nucleotides: TGCGCCAGCAGCCAAGGCCGGGACAGGGGTTACGAGCAGTACTTC.

The V call is TRBV2, the J call TRBJ1-2, with no clear D. Deletions cut 9 bases from V and 8 bases from J, with 10 bases between. From germline, CDR1 is SNHLY and CDR2 FYNNEI. This CDR3 region has 10 residues. CDR3 nucleotide sequence: TGTGCCAGTGGGGAGCCGGGCTACACCTTC. Encoded protein: CASGEPGYTF.

The V and J genes are TRBV4-1 and TRBJ2-3, with 12 bases that match TRBD1. The CDR3 totals 15 residues. Trimming cost V 1 base and J 5 bases; bases outside gene matches: 1. The germline gives CDR1 MGHRA, CDR2 YSYEKL. The DNA for the CDR3 is TGCGCCAGCAGCCAAGGGGACAGGGGGCGAGATACGCAGTATTTT. Amino acids: CASSQGDRGRDTQYF.

This chain links TRBV9 with TRBJ1-3; 9 bases fit TRBD1. The V and J ends lost 3 bases and 0 bases, in that order; junction bases with no gene match: 7. CDR1 and CDR2 from the germline V gene are SGDLS and YYNGEE. The CDR3 runs 17 residues. The CDR3 region has the DNA TGTGCCAGCAGCGCTAGAGGGGACAGGGCCTCTGGAAACACCATATATTTT. Protein: CASSARGDRASGNTIYF.

This clone was seen only once. The rearrangement joins TRBV7-2 to TRBJ2-7; 7 bases align to TRBD2. Germline loops: CDR1 SGHTA, CDR2 FQGNSA. The CDR3 is 15 amino acids. After removal of 4 bases from V and 3 bases from J, the junction contained 9 bases not matched to a gene. CDR3 DNA sequence: TGTGCCAGCAGCTGGGGGGGTGGGCAGTACTACGAGCAGTACTTC. Translation gives CASSWGGGQYYEQYF.

V gene TRBV7-9 combines with J gene TRBJ2-5; 9 bases fit TRBD2. This CDR3 contains 15 residues. CDR1 SEHNR and CDR2 FQNEAQ come from the germline V gene (reference sequence). After removal of 3 bases from V and 5 bases from J, the junction contained 7 bases not matched to a gene. The CDR3 bases are TGTGCCAGCAGCTTTTTGCGGGGGGGCCGGGAGACCCAGTACTTC. Encoded protein: CASSFLRGGRETQYF.